This TCR beta chain was obtained from a study of cytomegalovirus exposure and HLA in healthy donors. Study overall: Most donors, 70% to 85% of over 350 genotyped, fell in the Caucasian-associated ancestry cluster.

This PCR relied on a set of 60 Vbeta primers and 13 Jbeta primers. Libraries were prepared by immunoSEQ multiplex PCR; TCRdb keeps only in-frame clonotypes and omits some of them. The repertoire includes roughly 170,000 clones, less than 85% of them detected once, and approximately 1.6% sits in the top ten. This CDR3 has 15 amino acids. Germline V gives CDR1 MNHEY, CDR2 SVGAGI. Study-level findings and limits: Analyses of presence/absence relied on an assumption of roughly uniform sequencing depth across donors.

Details on this clone: The antigen is unknown. The junction departs from the called germline gene at one end, perhaps through a read error.

The chain carries TRBV6-5 and TRBJ2-7, with 11 positions matching TRBD2. This receptor was taken from a male donor in good health and CMV-seronegative. The sequencing input was PBMCs. CDR3 amino acids: CASSGVAGGPGEQYF. In DNA, the CDR3 is TGTGCCAGCAGTGGGGTAGCGGGAGGGCCGGGGGAGCAGTACTTT.